A selection of T cell receptor beta chains follows, all from one sample in a study of blood T cell repertoires in COVID-19. Clones were read by immunoSEQ multiplex PCR, and TCRdb kept only the in-frame ones, dropping some. The table has roughly 400,000 clones, about 87% seen once; the top ten hold 10%. Sequencing was carried out using PBMCs or T cells enriched from blood (not recorded which). The receptor set was obtained from a woman in her forties or fifties who had recovered from COVID-19. The CDR3 runs from the conserved cysteine through the conserved F or W. Each record gives: V gene, J gene, clone size, D gene, CDR3 DNA, CDR3 protein. The D gene is left open where the match is weak. Only part of the rows carry a size: once, few, many, or a class if the clone is expanded.

v_call: TRBV27; j_call: TRBJ1-5; clone_size: NA; d_call: TRBD1; cdr3_nt: TGTGCCAGCAGGGGTCAGGGGGTAAGCAATCAGCCCCAGCATTTT; cdr3_aa: CASRGQGVSNQPQHF
v_call: TRBV4-3; j_call: TRBJ1-1; clone_size: NA; d_call: NA; cdr3_nt: TGCGCCAGCAGCCCGACAGGGAACACTGAAGCTTTCTTT; cdr3_aa: CASSPTGNTEAFF
v_call: TRBV28; j_call: TRBJ1-3; clone_size: NA; d_call: NA; cdr3_nt: TGTGCCAGCAGTCGACAGGTCTCTGGAAACACCATATATTTT; cdr3_aa: CASSRQVSGNTIYF
v_call: TRBV5-1; j_call: TRBJ1-2; clone_size: NA; d_call: NA; cdr3_nt: TGCGCCAGCAGCTTAGAAGGGGTCGACGATGGCTACACCTTC; cdr3_aa: CASSLEGVDDGYTF
v_call: TRBV18; j_call: TRBJ1-6; clone_size: NA; d_call: NA; cdr3_nt: TGTGCCAGCTCACCACTGAATGGGGCTGATTCACCCCTCCACTTT; cdr3_aa: CASSPLNGADSPLHF
v_call: TRBV9; j_call: TRBJ1-1; clone_size: NA; d_call: NA; cdr3_nt: TGTGCCAGCAGCGTAGGGGGCAGGGAGAACACTGAAGCTTTCTTT; cdr3_aa: CASSVGGRENTEAFF
v_call: TRBV7-9; j_call: TRBJ1-1; clone_size: few; d_call: NA; cdr3_nt: TGTGCCAGCAGCTCAAGTTGGGCGAACACTGAAGCTTTCTTT; cdr3_aa: CASSSSWANTEAFF
v_call: TRBV2; j_call: TRBJ1-4; clone_size: NA; d_call: TRBD1; cdr3_nt: TGTGCCAGCAGTGGACAGGGGGTTGCAACTAATGAAAAACTGTTTTTT; cdr3_aa: CASSGQGVATNEKLFF
v_call: TRBV3-1/TRBV3-2; j_call: TRBJ1-1; clone_size: NA; d_call: TRBD1; cdr3_nt: TGTGCCAGCAGTCTCGACAGGGGCACTGAAGCTTTCTTT; cdr3_aa: CASSLDRGTEAFF
v_call: TRBV5-6; j_call: TRBJ1-2; clone_size: few; d_call: NA; cdr3_nt: TGTGCCAGCTTCCAGGCCAGGGATGCGGGGGGCTACACCTTC; cdr3_aa: CASFQARDAGGYTF
v_call: TRBV5-1; j_call: TRBJ2-7; clone_size: NA; d_call: TRBD1; cdr3_nt: TGCGCCAGCAGCTATCAAACCGGGACAGCATCCTACGAGCAGTACTTC; cdr3_aa: CASSYQTGTASYEQYF
v_call: TRBV27; j_call: TRBJ1-3; clone_size: NA; d_call: TRBD1; cdr3_nt: TGTGCCAGCAGGATGACAGGGGCTGGAAACACCATATATTTT; cdr3_aa: CASRMTGAGNTIYF
v_call: TRBV7-2; j_call: TRBJ1-2; clone_size: NA; d_call: NA; cdr3_nt: TGTGCCAGCAGCTTAAATCAGGGATCCCCCTATGGCTACACCTTC; cdr3_aa: CASSLNQGSPYGYTF
v_call: TRBV6-4; j_call: TRBJ2-1; clone_size: NA; d_call: NA; cdr3_nt: TGTGCCAGCAGGGGGGGGCCCAACAATGAGCAGTTCTTC; cdr3_aa: CASRGGPNNEQFF
v_call: TRBV30; j_call: TRBJ1-2; clone_size: NA; d_call: NA; cdr3_nt: TGTGCCTGGAGCGCGGGGGGGACAACCTGGAACTATGGCTACACCTTC; cdr3_aa: CAWSAGGTTWNYGYTF
v_call: TRBV7-8; j_call: TRBJ2-5; clone_size: NA; d_call: NA; cdr3_nt: TGTGCCAGCAGCTTACGCGATTCTTGGGGCGAAGAGACCCAGTACTTC; cdr3_aa: CASSLRDSWGEETQYF
v_call: TRBV5-4; j_call: TRBJ2-2; clone_size: NA; d_call: TRBD1; cdr3_nt: TGTGCCAGCAGCCGGACAGGAGCGAACACCGGGGAGCTGTTTTTT; cdr3_aa: CASSRTGANTGELFF
v_call: TRBV18; j_call: TRBJ1-2; clone_size: NA; d_call: TRBD1; cdr3_nt: TGTGCCAGCTCACACTTTTCCGGGACAGGGGATCTAAAGTCTGGCTACACCTTC; cdr3_aa: CASSHFSGTGDLKSGYTF
v_call: TRBV25-1; j_call: TRBJ2-3; clone_size: NA; d_call: NA; cdr3_nt: TGTGCCAGCAGTGAGGCCATCCCAGGGGCAGATACGCAGTATTTT; cdr3_aa: CASSEAIPGADTQYF
v_call: TRBV19; j_call: TRBJ2-3; clone_size: NA; d_call: NA; cdr3_nt: TGTGCCAGTAGTATAGATGGTCGCCGGGATACGCAGTATTTT; cdr3_aa: CASSIDGRRDTQYF
v_call: TRBV5-4; j_call: TRBJ2-3; clone_size: NA; d_call: TRBD2; cdr3_nt: TGTGCCAGCAGCTTAGGGACTAGCGTCACAGATACGCAGTATTTT; cdr3_aa: CASSLGTSVTDTQYF
v_call: TRBV28; j_call: TRBJ1-2; clone_size: NA; d_call: TRBD1; cdr3_nt: TGTGCCAGCAGTTCTCCAACCGCAGGGGGCTATGGCTACACCTTC; cdr3_aa: CASSSPTAGGYGYTF
v_call: TRBV28; j_call: TRBJ2-1; clone_size: NA; d_call: NA; cdr3_nt: TGTGCCAGCAGCCCGCGGGCGATCTCCTACAATGAGCAGTTCTTC; cdr3_aa: CASSPRAISYNEQFF
v_call: TRBV7-2; j_call: TRBJ2-1; clone_size: NA; d_call: TRBD2; cdr3_nt: TGTGCCAGCAGCTCCGGACTAGCGGGGGGCCCCTACAATGAGCAGTTCTTC; cdr3_aa: CASSSGLAGGPYNEQFF
v_call: TRBV10-2; j_call: TRBJ1-1; clone_size: NA; d_call: TRBD1; cdr3_nt: TGCGCCACCACGGGACAGAGGAACACTGAAGCTTTCTTT; cdr3_aa: CATTGQRNTEAFF
v_call: TRBV28; j_call: TRBJ1-4; clone_size: once; d_call: NA; cdr3_nt: TGTGCCAGCAGTTTATCGGAGGCTGAAAAACTGTTTTTT; cdr3_aa: CASSLSEAEKLFF
v_call: TRBV3-1/TRBV3-2; j_call: TRBJ1-2; clone_size: NA; d_call: NA; cdr3_nt: TGTGCCAGCAGCCAAGTCGGAGGAGGGGCTGGAGGCTACACCTTC; cdr3_aa: CASSQVGGGAGGYTF
v_call: TRBV24-1; j_call: TRBJ2-3; clone_size: many; d_call: TRBD2; cdr3_nt: TGTGCCACCAGTGACCCCACGACTCCCGTACTAGCGGGGGAACGCACAGATACGCAGTATTTT; cdr3_aa: CATSDPTTPVLAGERTDTQYF
v_call: TRBV5-1; j_call: TRBJ2-1; clone_size: NA; d_call: TRBD2; cdr3_nt: TGCGCCAGCAGCGCCCCGACTAGCGGGGGGACTTACAATGAGCAGTTCTTC; cdr3_aa: CASSAPTSGGTYNEQFF
v_call: TRBV27; j_call: TRBJ2-1; clone_size: NA; d_call: TRBD1; cdr3_nt: TGTGCCAGCAGTTATTTAGGACAGGGTAACAATGAGCAGTTCTTC; cdr3_aa: CASSYLGQGNNEQFF
v_call: TRBV7-9; j_call: TRBJ1-2; clone_size: NA; d_call: TRBD1; cdr3_nt: TGTGCCAGCAGCTTACCATCGACAGGGCAGGAATACTATGGCTACACCTTC; cdr3_aa: CASSLPSTGQEYYGYTF
v_call: TRBV7-9; j_call: TRBJ2-5; clone_size: NA; d_call: NA; cdr3_nt: TGTGCCAGCAGCTTCATAAACAGGCAAGAGACCCAGTACTTC; cdr3_aa: CASSFINRQETQYF
v_call: TRBV27; j_call: TRBJ1-5; clone_size: NA; d_call: TRBD1; cdr3_nt: TGTGCCAGCAGTTTAAGGGCGCCGGGGACAGGGGGGAGCAATCAGCCCCAGCATTTT; cdr3_aa: CASSLRAPGTGGSNQPQHF
v_call: TRBV18; j_call: TRBJ1-3; clone_size: NA; d_call: NA; cdr3_nt: TGTGCCAGCTCACCACCCGGGGGAACAAACACCATATATTTT; cdr3_aa: CASSPPGGTNTIYF
v_call: TRBV6-5; j_call: TRBJ2-5; clone_size: NA; d_call: TRBD2; cdr3_nt: TGTGCCAGCAGAGCCCCGGGGGGAGTTGAGACCCAGTACTTC; cdr3_aa: CASRAPGGVETQYF
v_call: TRBV29-1; j_call: TRBJ1-3; clone_size: NA; d_call: NA; cdr3_nt: TGCAGCGTTGGGGTCCGAGGATCTGGAAACACCATATATTTT; cdr3_aa: CSVGVRGSGNTIYF
v_call: TRBV27; j_call: TRBJ1-2; clone_size: NA; d_call: NA; cdr3_nt: TGTGCCAGCAGCCTGGGAGGGGAGTACGGCTACACCTTC; cdr3_aa: CASSLGGEYGYTF
v_call: TRBV28; j_call: TRBJ2-5; clone_size: NA; d_call: NA; cdr3_nt: TGTGCCACCCACCCGGCAGGTCAAGAGACCCAGTACTTC; cdr3_aa: CATHPAGQETQYF
v_call: TRBV21-1; j_call: TRBJ1-1; clone_size: few; d_call: NA; cdr3_nt: TGTGCCAGCAGCAAAGTAAGGCCCGGGGGAGCTTTCTTT; cdr3_aa: CASSKVRPGGAFF
v_call: TRBV11-2; j_call: TRBJ2-5; clone_size: once; d_call: NA; cdr3_nt: TGTGCCAGCAGCTTATACTCAGCGGAGACCCAGTACTTC; cdr3_aa: CASSLYSAETQYF
v_call: TRBV3-1/TRBV3-2; j_call: TRBJ2-2; clone_size: NA; d_call: TRBD2; cdr3_nt: TGTGCCAGCAGCCAAGTCCACGGACTAGCGGGGGGCACCGGGGAGCTGTTTTTT; cdr3_aa: CASSQVHGLAGGTGELFF
v_call: TRBV7-9; j_call: TRBJ2-1; clone_size: NA; d_call: NA; cdr3_nt: TGTGCCAGCGGGCCAACTAGCTCCTACAATGAGCAGTTCTTC; cdr3_aa: CASGPTSSYNEQFF
v_call: TRBV7-2; j_call: TRBJ1-2; clone_size: NA; d_call: NA; cdr3_nt: TGTGCCAGCAGCTTTCTATGGGGCTACACCTTC; cdr3_aa: CASSFLWGYTF
v_call: TRBV30; j_call: TRBJ2-5; clone_size: NA; d_call: TRBD2; cdr3_nt: TGTGCCTGGAAGGCTAGCGGGGGAACTAGGGCCCAGTACTTC; cdr3_aa: CAWKASGGTRAQYF
v_call: TRBV28; j_call: TRBJ1-2; clone_size: NA; d_call: TRBD1; cdr3_nt: TGTGCCAGCAAACCTGGGACAGGGCGCTATGGCTACACCTTC; cdr3_aa: CASKPGTGRYGYTF
v_call: TRBV2; j_call: TRBJ2-5; clone_size: once; d_call: TRBD2; cdr3_nt: TGTGCCAGCAGTGGACTAGCGAAGTACCAAGAGACCCAGTACTTC; cdr3_aa: CASSGLAKYQETQYF
v_call: TRBV28; j_call: TRBJ1-5; clone_size: NA; d_call: NA; cdr3_nt: TGTGCCAGCAGTTCTGCGGGTTACGGGGTATATCAGCCCCAGCATTTT; cdr3_aa: CASSSAGYGVYQPQHF
v_call: TRBV30; j_call: TRBJ2-1; clone_size: NA; d_call: TRBD1; cdr3_nt: TGTGCCTGGAGTGATGCAGGGGGCCCCCGGGGGGAGCAGTTCTTC; cdr3_aa: CAWSDAGGPRGEQFF
v_call: TRBV5-6; j_call: TRBJ1-2; clone_size: NA; d_call: NA; cdr3_nt: TGTGCCAGCAGAGTTACAGGGTTTTATGGCTACACCTTC; cdr3_aa: CASRVTGFYGYTF
v_call: TRBV6-6; j_call: TRBJ2-7; clone_size: NA; d_call: NA; cdr3_nt: TGTGCCAGCAGTTACAGTGTGGGAGCGGCCCTATACGAGCAGTACTTC; cdr3_aa: CASSYSVGAALYEQYF
v_call: TRBV7-9; j_call: TRBJ1-2; clone_size: NA; d_call: NA; cdr3_nt: TGTGCCAGCAGCTTGGGGGCAGACTATGGCTACACCTTC; cdr3_aa: CASSLGADYGYTF